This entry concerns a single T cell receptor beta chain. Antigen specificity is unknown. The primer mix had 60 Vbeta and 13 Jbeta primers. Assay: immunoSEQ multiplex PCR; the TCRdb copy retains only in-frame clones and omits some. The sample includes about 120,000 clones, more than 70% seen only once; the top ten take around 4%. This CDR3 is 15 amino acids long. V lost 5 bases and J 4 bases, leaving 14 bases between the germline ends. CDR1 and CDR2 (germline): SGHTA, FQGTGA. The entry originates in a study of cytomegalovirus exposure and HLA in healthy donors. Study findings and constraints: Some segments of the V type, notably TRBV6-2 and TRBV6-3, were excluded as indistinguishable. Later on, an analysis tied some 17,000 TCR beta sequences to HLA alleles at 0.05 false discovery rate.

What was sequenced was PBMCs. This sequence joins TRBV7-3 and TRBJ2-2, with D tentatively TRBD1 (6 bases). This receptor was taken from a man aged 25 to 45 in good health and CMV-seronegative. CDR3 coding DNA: TGTGCCAGCAGCGACCATACAGGGCTCACCGGGGAGCTGTTTTTT. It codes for CASSDHTGLTGELFF.